Below, one T cell receptor (beta chain) is given with its context. What it binds is unknown. These data are taken from a study of cytomegalovirus exposure and HLA in healthy donors. Study results and caveats: The study reported that TCR beta sequences accurately predicted HLA-A and HLA-B alleles in most subjects.

The trim removed 0 bases at V and 4 bases at J, leaving 5 bases unmatched. Germline lookup yields CDR1 MNHEY and CDR2 SVGAGI. The CDR3 covers 16 residues. It was with 60 Vbeta and 13 Jbeta primers that the PCR ran. The table came from immunoSEQ multiplex PCR; TCRdb's copy has only in-frame clones and leaves some out. The sample holds 77,000 or so clones, approximately 82% seen once. The origin of this receptor is a man in his 70s in good health and CMV-seropositive. The sequencing input was PBMCs. The chain employs TRBV6-5 and TRBJ1-3; 8 bases match TRBD1. This CDR3 reads CASSYSTGVDGNTIYF. The CDR3, as DNA: TGTGCCAGCAGTTACTCGACAGGGGTCGACGGAAACACCATATATTTT.